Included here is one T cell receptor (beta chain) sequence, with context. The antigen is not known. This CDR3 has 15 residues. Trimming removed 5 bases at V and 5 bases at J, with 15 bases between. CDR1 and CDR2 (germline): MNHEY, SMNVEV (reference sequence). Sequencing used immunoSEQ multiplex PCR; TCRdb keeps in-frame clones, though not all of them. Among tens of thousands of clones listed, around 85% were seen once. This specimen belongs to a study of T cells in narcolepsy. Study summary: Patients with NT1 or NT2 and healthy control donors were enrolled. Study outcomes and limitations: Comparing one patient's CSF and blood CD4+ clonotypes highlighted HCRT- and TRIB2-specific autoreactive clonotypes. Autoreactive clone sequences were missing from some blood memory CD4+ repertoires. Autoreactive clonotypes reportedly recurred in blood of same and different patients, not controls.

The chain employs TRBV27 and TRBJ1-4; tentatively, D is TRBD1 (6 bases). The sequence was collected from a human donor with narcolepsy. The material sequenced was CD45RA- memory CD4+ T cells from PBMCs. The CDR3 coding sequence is TGTGCCAGCAGTCCGACAGGCCAGTCCAATGAAAAACTGTTTTTT. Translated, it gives CASSPTGQSNEKLFF.